This T cell receptor (beta chain) is from a study of beta chain features in type 1 diabetes. Regarding this clone: Its target is unknown.

Of the isolated RNA, all was reverse transcribed, and so the sequenced material was expressed TCRB transcripts. This table comes from immunoSEQ multiplex PCR, and its TCRdb copy is limited to in-frame clones, with some not included. This sample yields about 700,000 clones, of which around an eighth are seen a single time; roughly 0.022% belongs to the top ten. Study-wide results and limits: Moderate yet significant TCRB CDR3 shortening was seen in Type 1 diabetes patients in all four CD4+ subsets.

This TCR came from a man between 18 and 35 years old with type 1 diabetes. The sequencing sample was made of naive CD4+ T cells from blood.

Written as DNA, the CDR3 is TGTGCCAGCAGTTTATCGATGACAGATACGCAGTATTTT. Encoded protein: CASSLSMTDTQYF. This chain uses TRBV27 with TRBJ2-3; D is ambiguous. Trimming took off 0 bases at V and 3 bases at J, with 4 bases between the two ends. Germline V gene data show CDR1 as MNHEY and CDR2 as SMNVEV (reference sequence). The CDR3 is 13 amino acids.